This TCR beta chain is from a study of coeliac disease. Germline V CDR1 and CDR2: SGHTA, FQGNSA. V was shortened by 1 base and J by 1 base, with 8 bases between the two germline ends. The CDR3 totals 15 residues. Using immunoSEQ multiplex PCR, the repertoire was profiled, and TCRdb retains in-frame clones only, with some absent. The sample contains under 8,500 clones, roughly 66% of which appear only once. Sequenced sample: lamina propria lymphocytes from the gut. The TCR was taken from a man aged 45-65 years with active celiac disease. V gene TRBV7-2 combines with J gene TRBJ2-1, with D possibly being TRBD2 (6 bases). The CDR3 protein is CASSLGAGSYNEQFF. CDR3 in DNA: TGTGCCAGCAGCTTAGGTGCGGGATCCTACAATGAGCAGTTCTTC.